These T cell receptor beta chains were read from a single sample in a study of beta chain features in type 1 diabetes. Profiling relied on immunoSEQ multiplex PCR, and the TCRdb table lists in-frame clones only, not all of them. This sample carries under 200,000 clones, 6.5% to 10% of them seen once, and the ten largest clones take around 0.5%. The source material was central memory CD4+ T cells from blood. Source of these receptors: a young woman with type 1 diabetes. The CDR3 runs from the conserved cysteine through the conserved F or W.

v_gene	j_gene	CDR3aa
TRBV5-1	TRBJ2-5	CASRDQRIQETQYF
TRBV18	TRBJ2-1	CASSPNGGRSEQFF
TRBV15	TRBJ1-5	CATSRGRGIGQPQHF
TRBV2	TRBJ2-5	CASSYAETQYF
TRBV28	TRBJ2-5	CASSSPLMEETQYF
TRBV4-3	TRBJ1-2	CASSQGTRGYGYTF
TRBV11-2	TRBJ2-5	CASSLGGKETQYF
TRBV30	TRBJ2-1	CAWRGGEPGSYNEQFF
TRBV6-1	TRBJ2-1	CASSARVYNEQFF
TRBV7-9	TRBJ1-2	CASSSLQGHGYTF
TRBV9	TRBJ2-2	CASSSRDRPPTGELFF